This T cell receptor (beta chain) derives from a study of CD8 T cells in ankylosing spondylitis. This clonotype was counted at least ten times. TCRdb fed the 5' RACE reads into MiXCR, producing one record per CDR3 protein. This sample has about 92,000 distinct CDR3 sequences; about 9.1% occur once, and the top ten carry 4% to 5.5%. This CDR3 is 14 amino acids long. Deletions cut 0 bases from V and 6 bases from J, with 12 bases between. This sequence was found in a male donor with ankylosing spondylitis or in good health (not recorded which). The genes are TRBV23-1 and TRBJ2-7; D possibly corresponds to TRBD1 (5 bases). TRBV23-1 is identified as an open reading frame with a role that is uncertain. The material sequenced was blood, either unsorted or a sorted T cell fraction (not recorded which). CDR3 DNA sequence: TGCGCCAGCAGTCAATCGAACAGGACAAGCGAGCAGTACTTC. It specifies CASSQSNRTSEQYF.